Listed here is a single T cell receptor (beta chain). The antigen is not known. Exposure to brentuximab vedotin varied, and each patient had relapsed following autologous stem cell transplantation. This sample is drawn from a study of PD-1 blockade in classical Hodgkin lymphoma. Whole-study results and caveats: By C4D1, diversity of CD4+ TCRs had risen significantly, whereas that of CD8+ TCRs had not. Complete responders' diversity at baseline resembled that of newly diagnosed patients. Exclusion was the outcome for patients who began nivolumab under 1 year after ASCT. Newly diagnosed patients were reported to exhibit reduced baseline TCR diversity relative to healthy donors.

Data came from immunoSEQ multiplex PCR; TCRdb stores just in-frame clones and leaves some out. The data contain about 43,000 clones, approximately 79% of them singletons. CDR1 LGHNA and CDR2 YSLEER come from the germline V gene. V lost 4 bases to trimming and J lost 2 bases; unmatched junction nucleotides: 6. The CDR3 is made up of 16 amino acids. The source of this sequence is a human donor with classical Hodgkin lymphoma. The chain links TRBV4-3 to TRBJ1-3; 9 bases are a match to TRBD1. Material: peripheral blood mononuclear cells (PBMCs), obtained before the second cycle of nivolumab. CDR3 in amino acids: CASSLDRGFTGNTIYF. Written as DNA, the CDR3 is TGCGCCAGCAGCCTGGACAGGGGTTTCACTGGAAACACCATATATTTT.